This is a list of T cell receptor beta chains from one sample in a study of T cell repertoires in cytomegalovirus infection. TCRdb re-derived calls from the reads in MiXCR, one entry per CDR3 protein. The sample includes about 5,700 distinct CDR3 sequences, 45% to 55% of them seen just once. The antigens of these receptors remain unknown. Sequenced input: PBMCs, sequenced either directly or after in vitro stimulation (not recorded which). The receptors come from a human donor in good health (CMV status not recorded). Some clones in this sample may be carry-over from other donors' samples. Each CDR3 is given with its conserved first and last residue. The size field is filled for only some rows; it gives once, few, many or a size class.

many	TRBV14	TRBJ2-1	CASSQEWGDNEQFF
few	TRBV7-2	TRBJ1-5	CASSLGQGSGQPQHF
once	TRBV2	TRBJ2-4	CASSERKWLAKNIQYF
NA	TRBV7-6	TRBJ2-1	CASSPDRVRGEQFF
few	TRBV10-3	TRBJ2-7	CAISEGRHEQYF
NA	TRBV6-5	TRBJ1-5	CARSMGQKNPPKHF
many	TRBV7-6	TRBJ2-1	CASSLSGTSLWDNEQFF
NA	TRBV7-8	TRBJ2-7	CASSWNTPGYEKYF
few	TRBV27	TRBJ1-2	CASSPGGKYYGGYTF
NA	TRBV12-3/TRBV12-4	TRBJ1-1	CSSMLRVSKQGTEAFF
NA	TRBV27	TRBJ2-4	CASSLNAAKNIQYF
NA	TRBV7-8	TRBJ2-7	CARRWDTPCVEQYF
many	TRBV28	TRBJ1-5	CASSFPEPQHF
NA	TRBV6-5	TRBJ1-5	CASSMGQKNQHQQF
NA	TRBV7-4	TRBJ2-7	CASSPGGCEQYF
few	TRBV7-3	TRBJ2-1	CASSSLAGDSYNEQFF
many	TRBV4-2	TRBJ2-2	CASSPLTGTNTGELFF
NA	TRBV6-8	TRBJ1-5	CASSVGQTDQPQHF
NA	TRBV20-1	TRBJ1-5	CSASYVSGGSSNQPQHF
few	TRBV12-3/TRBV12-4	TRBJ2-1	CASSSRGASSYNEQFF
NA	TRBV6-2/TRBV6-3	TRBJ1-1	CARISPEPNTESFF
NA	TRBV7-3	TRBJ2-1	CAIQGNEQFF
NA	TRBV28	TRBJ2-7	CARTPTQLDYDQYF
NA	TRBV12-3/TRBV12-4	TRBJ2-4	CASSPSSRVDIQYF
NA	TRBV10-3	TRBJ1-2	CAISERQGVYGYTF
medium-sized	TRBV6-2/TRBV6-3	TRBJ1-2	CASSYPRNGYTF
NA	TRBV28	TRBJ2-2	CASPPTGSNTGELFF
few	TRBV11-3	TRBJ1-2	CARGDDYGYTF
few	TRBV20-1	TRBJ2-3	CSAFYRGTDTQYF
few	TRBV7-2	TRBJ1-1	CASSLEVRAGGKGAFF
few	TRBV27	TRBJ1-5	CASSQGSGQPTHF
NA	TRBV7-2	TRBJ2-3	CASRNGTRGDTQYF
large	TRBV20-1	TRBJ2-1	CSASGLSGRLYNEQFF
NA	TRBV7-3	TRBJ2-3	CASRRTSVADTQYF
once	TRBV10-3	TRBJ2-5	CAISDGTKQETQYF
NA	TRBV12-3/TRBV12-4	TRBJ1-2	CASSLGREIIYGYTF
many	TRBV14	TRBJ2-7	CASSQGRSYEQYF
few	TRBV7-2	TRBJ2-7	CASSIAGVAYDTYF
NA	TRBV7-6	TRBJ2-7	CASSLVASGYYEQYF
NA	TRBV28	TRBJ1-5	CASWPTLYSNHPQHF
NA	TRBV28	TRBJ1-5	CASSPTLDSSQPQHF